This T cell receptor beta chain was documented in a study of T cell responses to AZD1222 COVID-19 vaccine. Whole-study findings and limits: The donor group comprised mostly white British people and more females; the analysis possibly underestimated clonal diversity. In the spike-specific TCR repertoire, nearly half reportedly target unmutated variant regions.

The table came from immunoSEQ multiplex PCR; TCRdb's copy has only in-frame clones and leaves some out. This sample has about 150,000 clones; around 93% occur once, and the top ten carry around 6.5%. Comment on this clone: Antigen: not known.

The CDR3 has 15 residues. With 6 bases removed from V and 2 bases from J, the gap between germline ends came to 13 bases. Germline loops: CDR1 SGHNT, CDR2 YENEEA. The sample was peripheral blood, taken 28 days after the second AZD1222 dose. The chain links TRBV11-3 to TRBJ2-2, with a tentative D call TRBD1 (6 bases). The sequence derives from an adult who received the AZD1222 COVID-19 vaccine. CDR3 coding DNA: TGTGCCAGCAGTCGTCACGGGACAAACACCGGGGAGCTGTTTTTT. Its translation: CASSRHGTNTGELFF.